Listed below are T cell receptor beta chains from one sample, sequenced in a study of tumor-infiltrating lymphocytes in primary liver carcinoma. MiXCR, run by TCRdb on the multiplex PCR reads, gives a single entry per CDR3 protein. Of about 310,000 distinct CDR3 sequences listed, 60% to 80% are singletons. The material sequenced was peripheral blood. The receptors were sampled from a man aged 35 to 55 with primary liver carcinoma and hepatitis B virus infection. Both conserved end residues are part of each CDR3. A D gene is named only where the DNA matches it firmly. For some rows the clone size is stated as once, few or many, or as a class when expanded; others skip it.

CDR3: CASSLKLSGVDEQFF
DNA: TGTGCCAGCAGCTTAAAACTATCGGGAGTGGATGAGCAGTTCTTC
J: TRBJ2-1
D: .
size: .
V: TRBV5-4

CDR3: CSVEDQAGRYSGNTIYF
DNA: TGCAGCGTTGAAGATCAGGCGGGACGGTACTCTGGAAACACCATATATTTT
J: TRBJ1-3
D: .
size: many
V: TRBV29-1

CDR3: CASSSTGQFYEQYF
DNA: TGTGCCAGCAGCTCAACCGGACAATTCTACGAGCAGTACTTC
J: TRBJ2-7
D: .
size: .
V: TRBV5-4

CDR3: CASRPPGCYYEQYF
DNA: TGTGCCAGCAGACCACCCGGGTGCTACTACGAGCAGTACTTC
J: TRBJ2-7
D: .
size: .
V: TRBV7-9

CDR3: CASSFLAGGSGELFF
DNA: TGTGCCAGCAGCTTCTTAGCTGGTGGTTCCGGGGAGCTGTTTTTT
J: TRBJ2-2
D: .
size: many
V: TRBV11-2

CDR3: CATSGPGAGSSYEQYF
DNA: TGTGCCACCAGTGGCCCTGGGGCAGGGAGCTCCTACGAGCAGTACTTC
J: TRBJ2-7
D: .
size: .
V: TRBV24-1

CDR3: CTSSGTHTEAFF
DNA: TGTACCAGTAGTGGGACACACACTGAAGCTTTCTTT
J: TRBJ1-1
D: .
size: once
V: TRBV6-5

CDR3: CASSSATTRFAYNEQFF
DNA: TGTGCCAGCAGTTCCGCAACCACTAGATTCGCCTACAATGAGCAGTTCTTC
J: TRBJ2-1
D: .
size: few
V: TRBV6-5

CDR3: CTSSLTLAEGPNEQFF
DNA: TGCACCAGCAGCTTGACGTTAGCGGAAGGGCCCAATGAGCAGTTCTTC
J: TRBJ2-1
D: .
size: .
V: TRBV5-1

CDR3: CDSSTGLREKLFF
DNA: TGTGACAGCAGCACAGGGTTGCGAGAAAAACTGTTTTTT
J: TRBJ1-4
D: .
size: .
V: TRBV28

CDR3: CASKGDSVGNQPQHF
DNA: TGTGCCAGCAAAGGGGACAGTGTGGGCAATCAGCCCCAGCATTTT
J: TRBJ1-5
D: TRBD1
size: few
V: TRBV6-2/TRBV6-3

CDR3: CASSQSGPTRELFF
DNA: TGTGCCAGCAGCCAAAGCGGGCCAACCCGGGAGCTGTTTTTT
J: TRBJ2-2
D: .
size: few
V: TRBV14

CDR3: CASSPHRSTGGVKPQHF
DNA: TGTGCCAGCAGTCCACATCGATCGACAGGCGGGGTTAAGCCCCAGCATTTT
J: TRBJ1-5
D: .
size: few
V: TRBV28

CDR3: CASSRNGAPGGYTF
DNA: TGTGCCAGCAGCCGTAATGGGGCGCCCGGTGGCTACACCTTC
J: TRBJ1-2
D: .
size: few
V: TRBV7-3

CDR3: CANSVSTGRNEQYF
DNA: TGCGCCAACAGTGTGTCGACGGGTAGGAACGAGCAGTACTTC
J: TRBJ2-7
D: .
size: once
V: TRBV10-2

CDR3: CASSLGSDTESFF
DNA: TGTGCCAGCAGTTTAGGTTCGGACACTGAATCTTTCTTT
J: TRBJ1-1
D: .
size: .
V: TRBV6-1

CDR3: CASKANSSYSEQFF
DNA: TGTGCCAGCAAGGCTAATAGCTCCTACAGTGAGCAGTTCTTC
J: TRBJ2-1
D: .
size: .
V: TRBV11-2

CDR3: CASCLAGVETQYF
DNA: TGTGCCAGCTGCCTAGCGGGAGTAGAGACCCAGTACTTC
J: TRBJ2-5
D: TRBD2
size: many
V: TRBV12-3/TRBV12-4